This T cell receptor (beta chain) came from a study of CD8+ T cells in alopecia areata. In regard to this clone: It is unclear where the CDR3 begins or ends on the DNA, so no DNA is shown, and the CDR3 is as TCRdb lists it.

TCR sequencing used cDNA made by reverse transcription of extracted RNA. The data were produced by immunoSEQ multiplex PCR, yet TCRdb's version contains in-frame clones alone and is incomplete. The table lists 140,000 to 150,000 clones, 62% of them singletons. The sequenced material came from CD8+ T cells sorted from blood. This receptor was taken from a human donor in good health.

The CDR3 region is CASSTSGTVNTEAFF. The chain employs TRBV6-5 and TRBJ1-1; TRBD1 was called by the table and not checked on the DNA. Germline assignment: CDR1 MNHEY and CDR2 SVGAGI. Both ends counted, the CDR3 spans 15 residues.